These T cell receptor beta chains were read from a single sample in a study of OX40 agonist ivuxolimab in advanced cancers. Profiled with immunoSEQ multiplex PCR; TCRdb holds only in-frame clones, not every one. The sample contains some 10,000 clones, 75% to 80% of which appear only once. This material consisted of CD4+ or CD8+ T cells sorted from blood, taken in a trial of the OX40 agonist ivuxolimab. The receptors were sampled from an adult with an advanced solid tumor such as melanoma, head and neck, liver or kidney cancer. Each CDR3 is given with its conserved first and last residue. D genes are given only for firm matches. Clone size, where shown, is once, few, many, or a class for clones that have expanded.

CDR3 protein: CASSTTGGRGQFHNEQFF
CDR3 DNA: TGTGCCAGCAGCACGACCGGGGGACGGGGACAGTTCCACAATGAGCAGTTCTTC
V gene: TRBV7-8
D gene: NA
clone size: few
J gene: TRBJ2-1

CDR3 protein: CASSPPGLAAFYEQYF
CDR3 DNA: TGTGCCAGCAGTCCGCCGGGACTAGCGGCCTTCTACGAGCAGTACTTC
V gene: TRBV27
D gene: TRBD2
clone size: NA
J gene: TRBJ2-7

CDR3 protein: CASSLVSWTEAFF
CDR3 DNA: TGTGCCAGCAGCTTAGTCTCGTGGACTGAAGCTTTCTTT
V gene: TRBV11-1
D gene: NA
clone size: few
J gene: TRBJ1-1

CDR3 protein: CASSFGTSGRVEQFF
CDR3 DNA: TGTGCCAGCAGCTTCGGGACTAGCGGGAGGGTGGAGCAGTTCTTC
V gene: TRBV5-4
D gene: TRBD2
clone size: NA
J gene: TRBJ2-1

CDR3 protein: CASSPLQGVGEQYF
CDR3 DNA: TGTGCCAGCAGTCCGCTACAGGGGGTAGGGGAGCAGTACTTC
V gene: TRBV27
D gene: TRBD1
clone size: few
J gene: TRBJ2-7

CDR3 protein: CASARGYEQFF
CDR3 DNA: TGCGCCAGCGCGAGGGGGTATGAGCAGTTCTTC
V gene: TRBV5-1
D gene: NA
clone size: NA
J gene: TRBJ2-1

CDR3 protein: CASSPGQTGELFF
CDR3 DNA: TGTGCCAGCTCTCCGGGACAAACCGGGGAGCTGTTTTTT
V gene: TRBV18
D gene: NA
clone size: NA
J gene: TRBJ2-2

CDR3 protein: CASSLGRMGTEAFF
CDR3 DNA: TGTGCCAGCAGTTTGGGGCGGATGGGCACTGAAGCTTTCTTT
V gene: TRBV27
D gene: NA
clone size: NA
J gene: TRBJ1-1

CDR3 protein: CASSSPLPGLSNQPQHF
CDR3 DNA: TGTGCCAGCAGTTCCCCTCTCCCGGGCCTTAGCAATCAGCCCCAGCATTTT
V gene: TRBV28
D gene: NA
clone size: NA
J gene: TRBJ1-5

CDR3 protein: CASSLGPWGEAKNIQYF
CDR3 DNA: TGTGCCAGCAGCTTGGGCCCTTGGGGGGAGGCCAAAAACATTCAGTACTTC
V gene: TRBV5-6
D gene: NA
clone size: once
J gene: TRBJ2-4

CDR3 protein: CSVRHRAGAFF
CDR3 DNA: TGCAGTGTCCGCCACCGGGCGGGGGCTTTCTTT
V gene: TRBV20-1
D gene: NA
clone size: NA
J gene: TRBJ1-1

CDR3 protein: CASSQAPSSPLHF
CDR3 DNA: TGCGCCAGCAGCCAAGCACCTAGTTCACCCCTCCACTTT
V gene: TRBV4-3
D gene: NA
clone size: NA
J gene: TRBJ1-6

CDR3 protein: CSVLSSGSSYEQYF
CDR3 DNA: TGCAGCGTTCTATCTAGCGGAAGCTCCTACGAGCAGTACTTC
V gene: TRBV29-1
D gene: TRBD2
clone size: NA
J gene: TRBJ2-7

CDR3 protein: CASSPLREGNEQFF
CDR3 DNA: TGTGCCAGCAGCCCGCTACGGGAAGGGAATGAGCAGTTCTTC
V gene: TRBV7-9
D gene: NA
clone size: NA
J gene: TRBJ2-1

CDR3 protein: CASGLQNTGELFF
CDR3 DNA: TGTGCTAGTGGTTTACAAAATACCGGGGAGCTGTTTTTT
V gene: TRBV12-5
D gene: NA
clone size: few
J gene: TRBJ2-2

CDR3 protein: CASSIVGRGGQPQHF
CDR3 DNA: TGTGCCAGTAGTATAGTGGGCAGGGGTGGTCAGCCCCAGCATTTT
V gene: TRBV19
D gene: NA
clone size: NA
J gene: TRBJ1-5

CDR3 protein: CASSFPAGGPTGELFF
CDR3 DNA: TGTGCCAGCAGCTTTCCAGCGGGAGGGCCCACCGGGGAGCTGTTTTTT
V gene: TRBV7-6
D gene: TRBD2
clone size: NA
J gene: TRBJ2-2

CDR3 protein: CAWEPGGPYYEQYF
CDR3 DNA: TGTGCCTGGGAGCCGGGAGGACCCTACTACGAGCAGTACTTC
V gene: TRBV30
D gene: TRBD2
clone size: few
J gene: TRBJ2-7

CDR3 protein: CASSLGYEQFF
CDR3 DNA: TGCGCCAGCAGCTTGGGTTATGAGCAGTTCTTC
V gene: TRBV5-1
D gene: NA
clone size: NA
J gene: TRBJ2-1

CDR3 protein: CASSIGAGNTEAFF
CDR3 DNA: TGTGCCAGCAGCATAGGGGCGGGGAACACTGAAGCTTTCTTT
V gene: TRBV13
D gene: NA
clone size: NA
J gene: TRBJ1-1

CDR3 protein: CSVKLVTERNAGYTF
CDR3 DNA: TGCAGCGTTAAATTGGTGACAGAGCGGAACGCTGGCTACACCTTC
V gene: TRBV29-1
D gene: NA
clone size: NA
J gene: TRBJ1-2

CDR3 protein: CASSSGLLLYGYTF
CDR3 DNA: TGTGCCAGCAGTTCGGGACTTCTACTCTATGGCTACACCTTC
V gene: TRBV27
D gene: NA
clone size: once
J gene: TRBJ1-2

CDR3 protein: CASSPPPAWYF
CDR3 DNA: TGTGCCAGCAGCCCGCCTCCAGCGTGGTACTTC
V gene: TRBV7-3
D gene: NA
clone size: few
J gene: TRBJ2-7

CDR3 protein: CASSFSHRGRGTEAFF
CDR3 DNA: TGCGCCAGCAGCTTTTCCCACCGGGGGCGTGGGACTGAAGCTTTCTTT
V gene: TRBV5-1
D gene: NA
clone size: NA
J gene: TRBJ1-1

CDR3 protein: CASSIAGRGAEAFF
CDR3 DNA: TGTGCCAGTAGTATAGCGGGTCGCGGGGCCGAAGCTTTCTTT
V gene: TRBV19
D gene: NA
clone size: NA
J gene: TRBJ1-1

CDR3 protein: CASSPNKAAVTEAFF
CDR3 DNA: TGTGCCAGCAGCCCAAACAAGGCCGCGGTGACTGAAGCTTTCTTT
V gene: TRBV7-6
D gene: NA
clone size: once
J gene: TRBJ1-1

CDR3 protein: CASSPRTGLAEQYF
CDR3 DNA: TGCGCCAGCAGCCCCCGGACAGGGTTGGCCGAGCAGTACTTC
V gene: TRBV4-1
D gene: TRBD1
clone size: NA
J gene: TRBJ2-7

CDR3 protein: CSNMGGTDTQYF
CDR3 DNA: TGCAGCAATATGGGGGGCACAGATACGCAGTATTTT
V gene: TRBV29-1
D gene: NA
clone size: NA
J gene: TRBJ2-3